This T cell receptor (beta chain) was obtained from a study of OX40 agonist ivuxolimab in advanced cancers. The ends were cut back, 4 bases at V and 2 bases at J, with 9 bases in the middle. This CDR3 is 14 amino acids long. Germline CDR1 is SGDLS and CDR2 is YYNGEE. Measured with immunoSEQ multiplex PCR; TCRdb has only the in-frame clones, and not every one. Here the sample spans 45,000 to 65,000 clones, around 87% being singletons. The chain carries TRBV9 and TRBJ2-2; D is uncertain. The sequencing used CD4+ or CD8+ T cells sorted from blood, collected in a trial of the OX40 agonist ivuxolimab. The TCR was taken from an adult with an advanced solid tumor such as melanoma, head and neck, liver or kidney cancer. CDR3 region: CASSNHPNTGELFF. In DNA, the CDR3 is TGTGCCAGCAGCAACCACCCTAACACCGGGGAGCTGTTTTTT.